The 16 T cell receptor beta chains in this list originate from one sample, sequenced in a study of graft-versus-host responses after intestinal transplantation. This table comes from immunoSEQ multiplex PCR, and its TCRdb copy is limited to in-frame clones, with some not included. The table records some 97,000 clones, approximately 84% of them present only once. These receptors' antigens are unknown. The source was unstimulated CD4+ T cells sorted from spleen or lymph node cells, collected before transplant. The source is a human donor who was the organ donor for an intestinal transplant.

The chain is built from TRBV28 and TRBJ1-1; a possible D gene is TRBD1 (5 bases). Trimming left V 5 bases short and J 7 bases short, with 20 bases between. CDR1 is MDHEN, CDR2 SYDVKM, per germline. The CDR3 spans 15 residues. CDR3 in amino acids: CASSTRRGRWGEAFF. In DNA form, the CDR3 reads TGTGCCAGCAGTACGCGTCGGGGGAGATGGGGTGAAGCTTTCTTT.

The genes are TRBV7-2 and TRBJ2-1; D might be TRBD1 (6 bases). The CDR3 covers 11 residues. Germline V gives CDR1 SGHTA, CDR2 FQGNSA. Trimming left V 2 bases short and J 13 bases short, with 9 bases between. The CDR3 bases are TGTGCCAGCAGCTTATTAGGGACACAGTTCTTC. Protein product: CASSLLGTQFF. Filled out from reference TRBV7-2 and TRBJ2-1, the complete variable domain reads GAGVSQSPSNKVTEKGKDVELRCDPISGHTALYWYRQSLGQGLEFLIYFQGNSAPDKSGLPSDRFSAERTGGSVSTLTIQRTQQEDSAVYLCASSLLGTQFFGPGTRLTVL.

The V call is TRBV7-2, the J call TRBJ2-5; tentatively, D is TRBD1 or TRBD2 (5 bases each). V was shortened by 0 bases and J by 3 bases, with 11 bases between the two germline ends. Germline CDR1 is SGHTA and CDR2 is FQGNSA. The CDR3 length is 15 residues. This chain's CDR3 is CASSLAGTREETQYF. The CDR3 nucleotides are TGTGCCAGCAGCTTAGCGGGGACCAGGGAAGAGACCCAGTACTTC. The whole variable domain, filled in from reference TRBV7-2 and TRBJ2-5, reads GAGVSQSPSNKVTEKGKDVELRCDPISGHTALYWYRQSLGQGLEFLIYFQGNSAPDKSGLPSDRFSAERTGGSVSTLTIQRTQQEDSAVYLCASSLAGTREETQYFGPGTRLLVL.

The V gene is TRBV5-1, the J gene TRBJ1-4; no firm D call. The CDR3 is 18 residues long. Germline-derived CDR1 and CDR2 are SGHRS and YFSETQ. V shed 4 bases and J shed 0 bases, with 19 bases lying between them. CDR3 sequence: CASSPMGGYGATNEKLFF. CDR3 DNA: TGCGCCAGCAGCCCCATGGGAGGGTACGGGGCAACTAATGAAAAACTGTTTTTT.

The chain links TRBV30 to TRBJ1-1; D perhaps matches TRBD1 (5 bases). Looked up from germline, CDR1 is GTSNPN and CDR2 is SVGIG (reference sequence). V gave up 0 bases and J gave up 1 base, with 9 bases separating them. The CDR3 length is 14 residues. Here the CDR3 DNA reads TGTGCCTGGAGTGTAACCGGGGCGAACACTGAAGCTTTCTTT. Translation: CAWSVTGANTEAFF.

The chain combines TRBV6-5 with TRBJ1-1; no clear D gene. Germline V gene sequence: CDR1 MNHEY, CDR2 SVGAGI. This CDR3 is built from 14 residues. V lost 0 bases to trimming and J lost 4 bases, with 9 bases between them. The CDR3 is CASSYSATVTEAFF. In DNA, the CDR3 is TGTGCCAGCAGTTACTCGGCAACAGTCACTGAAGCTTTCTTT.

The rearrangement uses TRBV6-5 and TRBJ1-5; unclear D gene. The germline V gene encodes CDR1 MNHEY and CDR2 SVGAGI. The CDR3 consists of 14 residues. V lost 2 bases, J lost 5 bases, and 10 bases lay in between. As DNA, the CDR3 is TGTGCCAGCAGTTACCAGGTCGGAGATCAGCCCCAGCATTTT. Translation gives CASSYQVGDQPQHF.

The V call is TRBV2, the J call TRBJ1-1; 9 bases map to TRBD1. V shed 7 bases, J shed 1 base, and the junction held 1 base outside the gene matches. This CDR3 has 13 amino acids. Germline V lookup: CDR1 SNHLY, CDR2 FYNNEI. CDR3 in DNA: TGTGCCAGCACGGGACAGGGGAACACTGAAGCTTTCTTT. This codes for CASTGQGNTEAFF.

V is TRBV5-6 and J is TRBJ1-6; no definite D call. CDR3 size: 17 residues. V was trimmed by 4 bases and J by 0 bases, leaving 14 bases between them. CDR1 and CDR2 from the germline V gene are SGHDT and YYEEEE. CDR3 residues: CASSPTASSSYNSPLHF. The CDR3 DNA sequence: TGTGCCAGCAGCCCGACTGCCTCTAGCTCCTATAATTCACCCCTCCACTTT. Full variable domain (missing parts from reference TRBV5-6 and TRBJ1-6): DAGVTQSPTHLIKTRGQQVTLRCSPKSGHDTVSWYQQALGQGPQFIFQYYEEEERQRGNFPDRFSGHQFPNYSSELNVNALLLGDSALYLCASSPTASSSYNSPLHFGNGTRLTVT.

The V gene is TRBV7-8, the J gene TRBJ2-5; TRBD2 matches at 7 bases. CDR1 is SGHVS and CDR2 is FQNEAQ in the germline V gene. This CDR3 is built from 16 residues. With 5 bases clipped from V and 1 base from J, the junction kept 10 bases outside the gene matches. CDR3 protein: CASSRTTSSLQETQYF. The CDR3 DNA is TGTGCCAGCAGCCGCACGACTAGCAGCCTCCAAGAGACCCAGTACTTC. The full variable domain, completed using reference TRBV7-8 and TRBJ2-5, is GAGVSQSPRYKVAKRGQDVALRCDPISGHVSLFWYQQALGQGPEFLTYFQNEAQLDKSGLPSDRFFAERPEGSVSTLKIQRTQQEDSAVYLCASSRTTSSLQETQYFGPGTRLLVL.

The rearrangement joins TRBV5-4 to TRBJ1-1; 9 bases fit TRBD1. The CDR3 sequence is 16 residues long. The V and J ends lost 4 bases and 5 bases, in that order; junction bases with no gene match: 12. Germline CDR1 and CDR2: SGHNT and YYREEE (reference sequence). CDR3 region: CASSMRGQGLVTEAFF. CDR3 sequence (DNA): TGTGCCAGCAGCATGCGGGGACAGGGTTTGGTAACTGAAGCTTTCTTT.

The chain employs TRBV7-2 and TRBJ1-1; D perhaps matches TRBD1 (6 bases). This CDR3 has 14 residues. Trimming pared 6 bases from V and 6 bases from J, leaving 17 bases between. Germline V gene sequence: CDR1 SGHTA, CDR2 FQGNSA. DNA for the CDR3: TGTGCCAGCAGGGGGGCGGGAGGCAGCGCTGAAGCTTTCTTT. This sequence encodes CASRGAGGSAEAFF.

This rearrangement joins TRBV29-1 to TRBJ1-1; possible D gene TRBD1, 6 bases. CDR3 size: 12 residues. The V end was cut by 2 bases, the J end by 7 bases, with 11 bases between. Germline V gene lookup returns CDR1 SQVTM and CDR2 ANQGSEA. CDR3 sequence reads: CSVESQGDEAFF. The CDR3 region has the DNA TGCAGCGTTGAATCACAGGGTGATGAAGCTTTCTTT.

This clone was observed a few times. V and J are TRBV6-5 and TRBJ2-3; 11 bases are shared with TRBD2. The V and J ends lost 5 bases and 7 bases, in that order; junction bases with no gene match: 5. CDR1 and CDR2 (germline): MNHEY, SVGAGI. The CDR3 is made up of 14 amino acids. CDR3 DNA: TGTGCCAGCAGTCTAGCGGGGGGCGGGAATACGCAGTATTTT. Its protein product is CASSLAGGGNTQYF.

The chain's CDR3 is CAWSASSGASTDTQYF. CDR3 bases: TGTGCCTGGAGTGCGTCTAGCGGGGCTAGCACAGATACGCAGTATTTT. The chain employs TRBV30 and TRBJ2-3; TRBD2 aligns across 9 bases. The CDR3 covers 16 residues. V shed 1 base and J 0 bases; nucleotides not matched to a gene: 5. In germline, CDR1 is GTSNPN, CDR2 SVGIG (reference sequence).

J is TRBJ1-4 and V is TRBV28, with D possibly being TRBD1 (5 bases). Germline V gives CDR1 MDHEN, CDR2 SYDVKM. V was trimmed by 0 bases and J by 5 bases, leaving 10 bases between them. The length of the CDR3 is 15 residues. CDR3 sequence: CASSLWVGTNEKLFF. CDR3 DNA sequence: TGTGCCAGCAGTTTATGGGTTGGGACCAATGAAAAACTGTTTTTT.